This T cell receptor beta chain was observed in a study of metastatic and nonmetastatic thyroid tumors. By proportion, this clone is medium-sized. Thyroid surgery had not been preceded by any treatment in any patient. TCRdb reprocessed the PCR reads via MiXCR. The table has approximately 13,000 clones, under 30% seen once; the top ten hold 3.6%. Germline CDR1 KGHDR, CDR2 SFDVKD. V was trimmed by 4 bases and J by 0 bases, leaving 18 bases between them. The CDR3 runs to 17 residues. Input material: blood. The TCR comes from a female donor with papillary thyroid cancer or a benign thyroid nodule (not recorded which). Some clones in this sample may be carry-over from other donors' samples. The chain joins TRBV24-1 to TRBJ2-7; the D gene could be TRBD1 or TRBD2 (6 bases each). The DNA of the CDR3 is TGTGCCACCAGTGACGCTACCGGAGGGGGGACCTCCTACGAGCAGTACTTC. Protein sequence: CATSDATGGGTSYEQYF.